Here is one TCR beta chain with its context. The data derive from a study of blood T cell repertoires in COVID-19. Trimming took off 2 bases at V and 8 bases at J, with 14 bases between the two ends. There are 13 residues in the CDR3. Germline V CDR1 and CDR2: GTSNPN, SVGIG (reference sequence). TCRdb's copy holds only in-frame clones and misses some; the assay was immunoSEQ multiplex PCR. The sample has about 340,000 clones, 65% to 85% seen once. Sequencing input: peripheral blood. This TCR came from a man aged 25 to 40 with active or convalescent COVID-19. The rearrangement joins TRBV30 to TRBJ2-3; D might be TRBD1 (6 bases). The CDR3 sequence is CAWSRDIGGTQYF. CDR3 coding DNA: TGTGCCTGGAGTCGGGACATCGGCGGTACGCAGTATTTT. The entire variable domain, with the rest obtained from reference TRBV30 and TRBJ2-3, is as follows: SQTIHQWPATLVQPVGSPLSLECTVEGTSNPNLYWYRQAAGRGLQLLFYSVGIGQISSEVPQNLSASRPQDRQFILSSKKLLLSDSGFYLCAWSRDIGGTQYFGPGTRLTVL.